Presented here are 22 T cell receptor beta chains from one specimen sequenced in a study of Ad26.COV2.S vaccination and SARS-CoV-2 variants. Sequencing was performed with immunoSEQ multiplex PCR; in TCRdb, only in-frame clones are kept and a portion is missing. This sample carries around 340,000 clones, around nine tenths of them seen once, and the ten largest clones take roughly a tenth. This sample's treatment: approximately 18 received Ad26.COV2.S at low or high dose, single or two shots; 5 received placebo; per-sample allocation not given. Sample collection was performed on day 63 after the first vaccine or placebo injection. This sample comprised peripheral blood, obtained in a trial of Ad26.COV2.S vaccine versus placebo. The receptor source for this set is a person between 18 and 65 years old who received the Ad26.COV2.S COVID-19 vaccine or a placebo.

The DNA for the CDR3 is TGTGCCAGCAGGCCGGACCCCACAAGCCCAGATACGCAGTATTTT. The encoded protein is CASRPDPTSPDTQYF. The chain links TRBV9 to TRBJ2-3; D not resolved. The germline V gene has CDR1 SGDLS and CDR2 YYNGEE. There are 15 residues in the CDR3. The V gene lost 5 bases and the J gene lost 4 bases, with 17 bases spanning the gap.

This rearrangement joins TRBV6-1 to TRBJ2-2; TRBD2 matches 11 bases. V gave up 2 bases and J gave up 5 bases; unmatched junction bases: 4. CDR1 and CDR2 (germline): MNHNS, SASEGT. CDR3 length: 16 amino acids. The CDR3 bases are TGTGCCAGCAGTGAAACGGCTAGCGGGGGGACCGGGGAGCTGTTTTTT. It translates to CASSETASGGTGELFF.

This clone showed up just once. The gene calls are TRBV4-1 and TRBJ2-3; 7 nucleotides agree with TRBD2. The CDR3 runs to 14 residues. Trimming at V came to 0 bases and at J to 6 bases, leaving 3 bases not matched to a gene. Germline lookup yields CDR1 MGHRA and CDR2 YSYEKL. The CDR3 DNA reads as TGCGCCAGCAGCCAAGAAGGGAGGGGTGATACGCAGTATTTT. Its protein is CASSQEGRGDTQYF.

V and J are TRBV9 and TRBJ2-1; 9 bases line up with TRBD1. With V trimmed by 4 bases and J by 6 bases, 8 bases remained unmatched. There are 15 residues in the CDR3. Germline CDR1 and CDR2: SGDLS and YYNGEE. The chain's CDR3 is CASSLGDRAANEQFF. The CDR3 DNA is TGTGCCAGCAGCCTAGGGGACAGGGCGGCCAATGAGCAGTTCTTC.

This chain joins TRBV7-9 and TRBJ1-1, with no clear D. CDR1 SEHNR and CDR2 FQNEAQ come from the germline V gene (reference sequence). V was pared by 1 base and J by 5 bases, with 14 bases between. The CDR3 contains 15 residues. CDR3 loop: CASSLEGGPETEAFF. The CDR3 DNA sequence: TGTGCCAGCAGCTTAGAGGGAGGGCCGGAGACTGAAGCTTTCTTT.

This chain joins TRBV28 and TRBJ1-5, with D possibly being TRBD1 (6 bases). V lost 8 bases and J lost 6, with 17 bases in between. Germline V gene sequence: CDR1 MDHEN, CDR2 SYDVKM. The CDR3 runs to 14 residues. The CDR3 loop reads CASRGGGFGQPQHF. In nucleotides, the CDR3 is TGTGCCAGCCGAGGGGGTGGTTTTGGTCAGCCCCAGCATTTT.

The V call is TRBV18, the J call TRBJ2-3; the match to TRBD2 covers 7 bases. J gave up 1 base and V 0 bases, and 7 bases lay outside the gene matches. The CDR3 consists of 17 residues. Germline V gene sequence: CDR1 KGHSH, CDR2 LQKENI. CDR3 sequence (DNA): TGTGCCAGCTCACCACCGAACGCGGGAGTAGGCACAGATACGCAGTATTTT. This translates into CASSPPNAGVGTDTQYF.

This chain uses TRBV7-9 with TRBJ2-7, with D perhaps TRBD1 or TRBD2 (6 bases each). The CDR3 length is 15 residues. Germline-derived CDR1 and CDR2 are SEHNR and FQNEAQ (reference sequence). V dropped 5 bases and J dropped 7 bases, with 21 bases sitting between them. The CDR3 DNA reads TGTGCCAGCAGCCCTCAGGCCGGGAGAACAGGGGAGCAGTACTTC. This codes for CASSPQAGRTGEQYF.

The chain recombines TRBV29-1 with TRBJ1-3; D might be TRBD1 (6 bases). Germline V CDR1 and CDR2: SQVTM, ANQGSEA. The CDR3 is 15 amino acids. V lost 6 bases and J lost 2, with 17 bases in between. CDR3 in DNA: TGCAGCGTCGCCTCCCACGGGGACACTGGAAACACCATATATTTT. Translating it yields CSVASHGDTGNTIYF.

This CDR3 is CSVSGGSSYEQYF. Written as DNA, the CDR3 is TGCAGCGTTAGCGGCGGGAGCTCCTACGAGCAGTACTTC. The rearrangement joins TRBV29-1 to TRBJ2-7; the match to TRBD2 covers 7 bases. The junction had 4 bases not matched to a gene; V was cut back by 5 bases and J by 0 bases. CDR1 and CDR2 (germline): SQVTM, ANQGSEA. The CDR3 length is 13 residues.

The CDR3 region has the DNA TGTGCCAGCAGCGCGATGACAGACACTAATGAAAAACTGTTTTTT. This encodes CASSAMTDTNEKLFF. The chain carries TRBV7-8 and TRBJ1-4; D perhaps matches TRBD1 (5 bases). CDR3 length: 15 amino acids. V was shortened by 5 bases and J by 2 bases, with 12 bases between the two germline ends. The germline V gene has CDR1 SGHVS and CDR2 FQNEAQ. Variable domain in full (rest from reference TRBV7-8 and TRBJ1-4): GAGVSQSPRYKVAKRGQDVALRCDPISGHVSLFWYQQALGQGPEFLTYFQNEAQLDKSGLPSDRFFAERPEGSVSTLKIQRTQQEDSAVYLCASSAMTDTNEKLFFGSGTQLSVL.

The V and J genes are TRBV11-2 and TRBJ2-2; no definite D call. V was shortened by 0 bases and J by 10 bases, with 9 bases between the two germline ends. Germline assignment: CDR1 SGHAT and CDR2 FQNNGV. The CDR3 spans 13 residues. In DNA, the CDR3 is TGTGCCAGCAGCTTAGAGACCACTCTGGAGCTGTTTTTT. It encodes CASSLETTLELFF.

The rearrangement uses TRBV28 and TRBJ1-2; D not certain. Germline CDR1 reads MDHEN; CDR2 reads SYDVKM. The CDR3 has 16 residues. V lost 6 bases, J lost 0 bases, and 17 bases lay in between. This CDR3 is CASSIINTVSNYGYTF. The CDR3 region has the DNA TGTGCCAGCAGCATTATTAACACCGTATCTAACTATGGCTACACCTTC.

The J gene is TRBJ2-1, the V gene TRBV10-1; 7 positions agree with TRBD2. The CDR3 is 16 amino acids. Unmatched junction bases numbered 10, after V lost 3 bases and J lost 5 bases. The germline CDR1 and CDR2 sequences are WNHNN and SYGVQD (reference sequence). DNA for the CDR3: TGCGCCAGCAGTGATATTGAGCGGGGTCGACACAATGAGCAGTTCTTC. Amino acids: CASSDIERGRHNEQFF.

The rearrangement joins TRBV9 to TRBJ2-7; 7 bases align to TRBD2. The ends lost 1 base at V and 5 bases at J; junction bases unmatched: 9. Germline CDR1 reads SGDLS; CDR2 reads YYNGEE. The CDR3 consists of 15 residues. CDR3 DNA sequence: TGTGCCAGCAGCGTATTGGGCGGGAGTGAGAACGAGCAGTACTTC. Protein product: CASSVLGGSENEQYF.

The J gene is TRBJ2-1, the V gene TRBV28; 7 bases line up with TRBD1. V was pared by 6 bases and J by 3 bases, with 14 bases of the junction left unmatched. Germline loops: CDR1 MDHEN, CDR2 SYDVKM. The CDR3 is made up of 17 amino acids. The CDR3 DNA is TGTGCCAGCAGGACAGGGAACAGCGTGGAGGACTACAATGAGCAGTTCTTC. Its translation: CASRTGNSVEDYNEQFF.

This clone was detected only once. A read error may account for a junction end that differs from germline. The chain employs TRBV9 and TRBJ2-1, with 10 bases fitting TRBD1. There are 15 residues in the CDR3. The germline CDR1 and CDR2 sequences are SGDLS and YYNGEE. The CDR3 reads CAGSVETGGWVEQFF. CDR3 coding DNA: TGTGCCGGCAGCGTAGAGACAGGGGGCTGGGTTGAGCAGTTCTTC.

This rearrangement joins TRBV19 to TRBJ1-2, with D unresolved. This CDR3 comprises 11 residues. Between the trimmed V and J ends, which lost 7 bases and 4 bases, there was a span of 7 bases. Germline V CDR1 and CDR2: LNHDA, SQIVND (reference sequence). CDR3 DNA sequence: TGTGCCAGTACAAGCGCCTATGGCTACACCTTC. It encodes CASTSAYGYTF.

For the CDR3, the DNA is TGTGCCAGCAGTGACTCTTGGGAGGCGGACGATGAGCAGTTCTTC. This sequence encodes CASSDSWEADDEQFF. This chain uses TRBV6-4 with TRBJ2-1, with D maybe TRBD2 (6 bases). V was pared by 0 bases and J by 8 bases, with 14 bases between. Germline loops: CDR1 MRHNA, CDR2 SNTAGT. This CDR3 region has 15 residues.

The chain couples TRBV6-2 or TRBV6-3 to TRBJ1-2, with 7 bases that match TRBD1. The CDR3 has 14 residues. After removal of 6 bases from V and 8 bases from J, the junction contained 12 bases not matched to a gene. The germline V gene encodes CDR1 MNHEY and CDR2 SVGEGT. The CDR3 reads CASSPLTGTEGYTF. The CDR3 DNA sequence: TGTGCCAGCAGCCCCTTAACCGGGACAGAGGGCTACACCTTC.

This chain joins TRBV7-2 and TRBJ1-6; 9 positions agree with TRBD1. In germline, CDR1 is SGHTA, CDR2 FQGNSA. This CDR3 spans 17 amino acids. V lost 4 bases to trimming and J lost 5 bases; unmatched junction nucleotides: 9. The CDR3 sequence is CASSSAPTGGNNSPLHF. The DNA for the CDR3 is TGTGCCAGCAGCTCAGCGCCAACAGGGGGCAATAATTCACCCCTCCACTTT.

V usage is TRBV29-1 and J usage is TRBJ2-1; 7 positions match TRBD2. Trimming removed 3 bases from V and 7 bases from J; junction bases left unmatched: 9. The CDR3 extends over 14 amino acids. Germline V lookup: CDR1 SQVTM, CDR2 ANQGSEA. The DNA for the CDR3 is TGCAGCGTTGATTTTCCGGGAGGTCAGAATGAGCAGTTCTTC. Amino acids: CSVDFPGGQNEQFF.